This is a list of T cell receptor beta chains from one sample in a study of T cell responses to AZD1222 COVID-19 vaccine. The assay was immunoSEQ multiplex PCR, and TCRdb's table has in-frame clones only and misses some. The table lists more than 95,000 clones, about 90% of them singletons. Sequencing was performed on peripheral blood, taken on day 0 of AZD1222 vaccination. The receptors originated from an adult in good health. CDR3s include the opening cysteine and the closing phenylalanine or tryptophan. The D gene is left open where the match is weak. Not all rows give a size; the values are once, few, many and, for expanded clones, a class.

clone size	V gene	D gene	J gene	CDR3 DNA	CDR3 protein
NA	TRBV27	TRBD2	TRBJ2-7	TGTGCCAGCAGTTCGGGGGGGGCCTACGAGCAGTACTTC	CASSSGGAYEQYF
NA	TRBV18	NA	TRBJ1-5	TGTGCCAGCTCACCCTCCGGCAGCTACAATCAGCCCCAGCATTTT	CASSPSGSYNQPQHF
once	TRBV30	TRBD1	TRBJ2-7	TGTGCCTGGAGTGAAGACAGGGACTACGAGCAGTACTTC	CAWSEDRDYEQYF
NA	TRBV7-9	TRBD1	TRBJ2-7	TGTGCCAGCAGCTATACAGGGGGCCTTTCCTACGAGCAGTACTTC	CASSYTGGLSYEQYF
NA	TRBV5-4	TRBD2	TRBJ2-1	TGTGCCAGCAGCTTGGGGACTAGCGGGAGGGACGAGCAGTTCTTC	CASSLGTSGRDEQFF
NA	TRBV3-1/TRBV3-2	TRBD1	TRBJ1-2	TGTGCCAGCAGCCAAGTACAGGGGGATGGCTACACCTTC	CASSQVQGDGYTF
NA	TRBV2	NA	TRBJ1-6	TGTGCCAGCAGTGACGGGCAGAAAGCTGGCTGGAGCTCCTATAATTCACCCCTCCACTTT	CASSDGQKAGWSSYNSPLHF
NA	TRBV4-1	TRBD2	TRBJ2-1	TGCGCCAGCAGCCGCGGACTAGCGGGAGGGAAGGGCAATGAGCAGTTCTTC	CASSRGLAGGKGNEQFF
NA	TRBV6-1	NA	TRBJ1-1	TGTGCCAGCAGTGCAGCCAGGGCCACTGAAGCTTTCTTT	CASSAARATEAFF
NA	TRBV7-2	NA	TRBJ1-4	TGTGCCAGCAGCTACGGACAACCAAATAATGAAAAACTGTTTTTT	CASSYGQPNNEKLFF
few	TRBV11-2	NA	TRBJ2-7	TGTGCCAGCAGCCCTGACAATTCCGAGCAGTACTTC	CASSPDNSEQYF
NA	TRBV29-1	NA	TRBJ2-3	TGCAGCGTCCCCGACAGGGCTAGCGGGAGCACAGATACGCAGTATTTT	CSVPDRASGSTDTQYF
NA	TRBV9	NA	TRBJ2-5	TGTGCCAGCGGACAGCGGGCCTCCCAAGAGACCCAGTACTTC	CASGQRASQETQYF
NA	TRBV19	NA	TRBJ2-3	TGTGCCAGTAGTATTTCGGGTACGCAGTATTTT	CASSISGTQYF
NA	TRBV7-8	NA	TRBJ1-5	TGTGCCAGCAGCTTTAGCAATCAGCCCCAGCATTTT	CASSFSNQPQHF
NA	TRBV2	TRBD2	TRBJ2-7	TGTGCCAGCAGTGACCGGACTAGCGGGAGTCGGTCGCAGTACTTC	CASSDRTSGSRSQYF
once	TRBV6-2/TRBV6-3	TRBD2	TRBJ2-4	TGTGCCAGCAGTGACGTGACTAGCGGGCTGCTAGCCAAAAACATTCAGTACTTC	CASSDVTSGLLAKNIQYF
NA	TRBV24-1	TRBD1	TRBJ1-5	TGTGCCACCAGTGACTGGGGACAGAAACAGCCCCAGCATTTT	CATSDWGQKQPQHF
NA	TRBV12-3/TRBV12-4	NA	TRBJ1-2	TGTGCCAGCAGTTTCAGGGACTATGGCTACACCTTC	CASSFRDYGYTF
NA	TRBV11-2	TRBD2	TRBJ2-1	TGTGCCAGCAGCTACTCTAGCGGGCCATCGCAGTTCTTC	CASSYSSGPSQFF
NA	TRBV5-8	NA	TRBJ1-5	TGTGCCAGCAGCCCCCGGCTGGGTTATAGCAATCAGCCCCAGCATTTT	CASSPRLGYSNQPQHF
once	TRBV18	NA	TRBJ2-1	TGTGCCAGCTCACCACCACCCGGCAACAATGAGCAGTTCTTC	CASSPPPGNNEQFF
NA	TRBV27	NA	TRBJ1-2	TGTGCCAGCAGTTTATCGGTCTCGGGCAGGAACTATGGCTACACCTTC	CASSLSVSGRNYGYTF
NA	TRBV7-8	NA	TRBJ2-5	TGTGCCAGCAGTCGACAAAGAACAAGCCAAGAGACCCAGTACTTC	CASSRQRTSQETQYF
NA	TRBV2	NA	TRBJ2-2	TGTGCCAGCAGTGTGCGGGGAGCAGCGAACACCGGGGAGCTGTTTTTT	CASSVRGAANTGELFF
few	TRBV28	TRBD1	TRBJ1-1	TGTGCCAGCAGTTTTGGGAGGGGGCGGGGTTTCTTT	CASSFGRGRGFF